These T cell receptor beta chains were read from a single sample in a study of T cell changes during pregnancy in multiple sclerosis. Sequenced by immunoSEQ multiplex PCR; TCRdb stores in-frame clones only, minus some. The table has 42,000 or so clones, 94% seen once; the top ten hold more than 0.35%. Source: CD4+ T cells from peripheral blood mononuclear cells, taken after pregnancy. The receptors originated from a female donor with multiple sclerosis, enrolled in a pregnancy study. The CDR3 runs from the conserved cysteine through the conserved F or W. D genes are given only for firm matches. A clone size is listed for some rows: how often the clone was seen (once, few, many), or a class if it is expanded.

v_gene	abundance	j_gene	d_gene	CDR3aa	CDR3nt
TRBV30	.	TRBJ2-2	TRBD1	CAWRGTGENTGELFF	TGTGCCTGGAGGGGGACAGGGGAGAACACCGGGGAGCTGTTTTTT
TRBV5-6	.	TRBJ2-3	.	CASSLAGTDTQYF	TGTGCCAGCAGCTTGGCCGGGACAGATACGCAGTATTTT
TRBV6-1	.	TRBJ2-5	TRBD2	CASSALAGVSRQNRETQYF	TGTGCCAGCAGTGCACTAGCGGGGGTATCCCGACAGAATCGGGAGACCCAGTACTTC
TRBV10-3	.	TRBJ2-2	.	CAISSGNPNTGELFF	TGTGCCATCAGCTCCGGGAACCCGAACACCGGGGAGCTGTTTTTT
TRBV19	.	TRBJ2-7	TRBD1	CASSRDRGYEQYF	TGTGCCAGTAGTCGGGACAGGGGCTACGAGCAGTACTTC
TRBV6-5	.	TRBJ1-2	.	CASSYSSGDLRRGYTF	TGTGCCAGCAGTTACAGTTCAGGGGATTTAAGGCGAGGCTACACCTTC
TRBV18	.	TRBJ1-3	.	CASSPGGALSGNTIYF	TGTGCCAGCTCACCAGGTGGAGCGCTCTCTGGAAACACCATATATTTT
TRBV5-1	.	TRBJ1-1	.	CASSLSLTGVMNTEAFF	TGCGCCAGCAGCTTGAGTCTGACAGGTGTTATGAACACTGAAGCTTTCTTT
TRBV5-1	.	TRBJ1-3	.	CASSLADSYSGNTIYF	TGCGCCAGCAGCTTGGCCGACAGTTACTCTGGAAACACCATATATTTT
TRBV19	.	TRBJ2-3	TRBD2	CASRSGGAIDTQYF	TGTGCCAGTAGATCCGGGGGGGCCATAGATACGCAGTATTTT
TRBV5-1	.	TRBJ2-3	TRBD1	CASSLTGVTDTQYF	TGCGCCAGCAGCTTGACAGGGGTCACAGATACGCAGTATTTT
TRBV7-3	.	TRBJ2-2	TRBD1	CASSYPGTGTGELFF	TGTGCCAGCAGCTACCCCGGGACAGGGACCGGGGAGCTGTTTTTT
TRBV10-3	.	TRBJ1-2	.	CAISELQAQHF	TGTGCCATCAGTGAGTTACAGGCCCAACATTTC
TRBV5-1	once	TRBJ2-5	.	CASSLDRAQETQYF	TGCGCCAGCAGCTTGGACAGGGCCCAAGAGACCCAGTACTTC
TRBV11-3	.	TRBJ2-5	.	CASSPGQETQYF	TGTGCCAGCAGCCCAGGCCAAGAGACCCAGTACTTC
TRBV11-2	.	TRBJ1-2	.	CASSLVHLRTGYYGYTF	TGTGCCAGCAGCTTAGTCCACCTTCGGACGGGGTACTATGGCTACACCTTC
TRBV5-1	.	TRBJ2-3	.	CASSPGSTDTQYF	TGCGCCAGCAGCCCGGGGAGCACAGATACGCAGTATTTT
TRBV9	.	TRBJ1-2	.	CASSASDRMVGGYTF	TGTGCCAGCAGCGCCTCAGACAGGATGGTCGGTGGCTACACCTTC
TRBV5-1	.	TRBJ1-1	.	CASRAGLNTEAFF	TGCGCCAGCAGGGCCGGACTCAACACTGAAGCTTTCTTT
TRBV27	.	TRBJ2-7	.	CASSPGDILTSKYF	TGTGCCAGCAGCCCAGGGGACATACTTACGAGCAAGTACTTC
TRBV9	.	TRBJ2-3	TRBD2	CASSMSGGSTDTQYF	TGTGCCAGCAGCATGAGCGGGGGGTCCACAGATACGCAGTATTTT
TRBV9	.	TRBJ2-7	.	CASSSGGLDAAYEQYF	TGTGCCAGCAGCTCCGGGGGATTAGACGCAGCCTACGAGCAGTACTTC
TRBV18	.	TRBJ1-5	.	CASSTGFSDPQHF	TGTGCCAGCTCTACAGGGTTTTCGGACCCCCAGCATTTT
TRBV6-4	.	TRBJ1-1	.	CASTQRDTEAFF	TGTGCCAGCACCCAGAGGGACACTGAAGCTTTCTTT
TRBV6-6	.	TRBJ1-6	.	CASIPDSSYNSPLHF	TGTGCCAGCATCCCGGACAGCTCCTATAATTCACCCCTCCACTTT
TRBV9	.	TRBJ1-6	.	CASSVGEQPELPLHF	TGTGCCAGCAGCGTAGGAGAACAGCCAGAATTGCCCCTCCACTTT
TRBV6-6	once	TRBJ1-6	TRBD1	CASSTTGGPDSPLHF	TGTGCCAGCAGTACCACAGGGGGCCCGGATTCACCCCTCCACTTT
TRBV7-9	.	TRBJ1-1	.	CASSFQRSNTEAFF	TGTGCCAGCAGCTTCCAGCGGTCGAACACTGAAGCTTTCTTT
TRBV27	.	TRBJ2-1	TRBD2	CASSFRRGGIEQFF	TGTGCCAGCAGTTTCCGTCGGGGGGGGATTGAGCAGTTCTTC
TRBV5-5	.	TRBJ2-7	.	CASSSTVIADEQYF	TGTGCCAGCAGCTCGACAGTGATAGCGGACGAGCAGTACTTC
TRBV15	once	TRBJ1-1	.	CATVRAARAVNTEAFF	TGTGCCACCGTCCGAGCAGCCAGAGCGGTGAACACTGAAGCTTTCTTT
TRBV4-1	.	TRBJ1-3	.	CASSQGQVAGNTIYF	TGCGCCAGCAGCCAAGGACAGGTCGCAGGAAACACCATATATTTT
TRBV6-5	.	TRBJ1-5	.	CASSPYSNQPQHF	TGTGCCAGCAGTCCCTATAGCAATCAGCCCCAGCATTTT
TRBV6-6	.	TRBJ2-5	TRBD2	CASSGLAGQETQYF	TGTGCCAGCAGCGGACTAGCGGGGCAAGAGACCCAGTACTTC
TRBV5-1	.	TRBJ2-7	TRBD1	CASSFWTGGDYEQYF	TGCGCCAGCAGCTTTTGGACAGGGGGAGACTACGAGCAGTACTTC
TRBV7-8	.	TRBJ2-7	TRBD2	CASSYRTRLAGGYEQYF	TGTGCCAGCAGCTACAGGACGAGACTAGCGGGGGGGTACGAGCAGTACTTC
TRBV29-1	.	TRBJ1-3	.	CSVAVNSGNTIYF	TGCAGCGTTGCAGTTAACTCTGGAAACACCATATATTTT
TRBV27	.	TRBJ1-1	TRBD1	CASSLLGDRGRLMAFF	TGTGCCAGCAGTTTATTGGGAGACAGGGGTCGTTTGATGGCTTTCTTT
TRBV7-9	.	TRBJ1-4	.	CASSLFSLEKLFF	TGTGCCAGCAGCTTATTCAGTCTCGAAAAACTGTTTTTT
TRBV19	.	TRBJ1-6	TRBD1	CASRRTGQGASYNSPLHF	TGTGCCAGTAGAAGAACGGGACAGGGGGCCTCCTATAATTCACCCCTCCACTTT
TRBV5-4	.	TRBJ1-3	.	CASSTRGSSGNTIYF	TGTGCCAGCAGTACGCGGGGGAGCTCTGGAAACACCATATATTTT
TRBV15	few	TRBJ1-2	TRBD1	CATSPGQGLDGYTF	TGTGCCACCAGCCCGGGACAGGGTTTGGACGGCTACACCTTC
TRBV6-1	.	TRBJ1-5	.	CASSETDSNQPQHF	TGTGCCAGCAGTGAAACAGATAGCAATCAGCCCCAGCATTTT
TRBV2	.	TRBJ1-2	TRBD1	CASRAGTGDDYGYTF	TGTGCCAGCAGGGCCGGGACAGGGGATGACTATGGCTACACCTTC
TRBV12-5	.	TRBJ1-2	.	CASAPGGQAYGYTF	TGTGCTAGTGCCCCGGGGGGGCAAGCCTATGGCTACACCTTC
TRBV7-9	.	TRBJ2-5	TRBD2	CASRAGLAGSQETQYF	TGTGCCAGCAGAGCAGGGCTAGCGGGGAGCCAAGAGACCCAGTACTTC
TRBV7-3	.	TRBJ2-7	TRBD2	CASSLKRAGESYEQYF	TGTGCCAGCAGCTTAAAAAGGGCGGGGGAGTCCTACGAGCAGTACTTC
TRBV29-1	.	TRBJ1-5	.	CSVGQGSNQPQHF	TGCAGCGTTGGTCAGGGAAGCAATCAGCCCCAGCATTTT
TRBV5-5	.	TRBJ2-1	.	CASSTDAPTSEQFF	TGTGCCAGCAGCACCGACGCGCCGACAAGTGAGCAGTTCTTC
TRBV12-5	.	TRBJ1-6	.	CASGLSGGAGGSPLHF	TGTGCTAGTGGTTTGTCGGGGGGCGCGGGAGGATCACCCCTCCACTTT
TRBV9	.	TRBJ2-1	.	CASSVAPLAYTYNEQFF	TGTGCCAGCAGCGTAGCTCCACTAGCTTATACCTACAATGAGCAGTTCTTC